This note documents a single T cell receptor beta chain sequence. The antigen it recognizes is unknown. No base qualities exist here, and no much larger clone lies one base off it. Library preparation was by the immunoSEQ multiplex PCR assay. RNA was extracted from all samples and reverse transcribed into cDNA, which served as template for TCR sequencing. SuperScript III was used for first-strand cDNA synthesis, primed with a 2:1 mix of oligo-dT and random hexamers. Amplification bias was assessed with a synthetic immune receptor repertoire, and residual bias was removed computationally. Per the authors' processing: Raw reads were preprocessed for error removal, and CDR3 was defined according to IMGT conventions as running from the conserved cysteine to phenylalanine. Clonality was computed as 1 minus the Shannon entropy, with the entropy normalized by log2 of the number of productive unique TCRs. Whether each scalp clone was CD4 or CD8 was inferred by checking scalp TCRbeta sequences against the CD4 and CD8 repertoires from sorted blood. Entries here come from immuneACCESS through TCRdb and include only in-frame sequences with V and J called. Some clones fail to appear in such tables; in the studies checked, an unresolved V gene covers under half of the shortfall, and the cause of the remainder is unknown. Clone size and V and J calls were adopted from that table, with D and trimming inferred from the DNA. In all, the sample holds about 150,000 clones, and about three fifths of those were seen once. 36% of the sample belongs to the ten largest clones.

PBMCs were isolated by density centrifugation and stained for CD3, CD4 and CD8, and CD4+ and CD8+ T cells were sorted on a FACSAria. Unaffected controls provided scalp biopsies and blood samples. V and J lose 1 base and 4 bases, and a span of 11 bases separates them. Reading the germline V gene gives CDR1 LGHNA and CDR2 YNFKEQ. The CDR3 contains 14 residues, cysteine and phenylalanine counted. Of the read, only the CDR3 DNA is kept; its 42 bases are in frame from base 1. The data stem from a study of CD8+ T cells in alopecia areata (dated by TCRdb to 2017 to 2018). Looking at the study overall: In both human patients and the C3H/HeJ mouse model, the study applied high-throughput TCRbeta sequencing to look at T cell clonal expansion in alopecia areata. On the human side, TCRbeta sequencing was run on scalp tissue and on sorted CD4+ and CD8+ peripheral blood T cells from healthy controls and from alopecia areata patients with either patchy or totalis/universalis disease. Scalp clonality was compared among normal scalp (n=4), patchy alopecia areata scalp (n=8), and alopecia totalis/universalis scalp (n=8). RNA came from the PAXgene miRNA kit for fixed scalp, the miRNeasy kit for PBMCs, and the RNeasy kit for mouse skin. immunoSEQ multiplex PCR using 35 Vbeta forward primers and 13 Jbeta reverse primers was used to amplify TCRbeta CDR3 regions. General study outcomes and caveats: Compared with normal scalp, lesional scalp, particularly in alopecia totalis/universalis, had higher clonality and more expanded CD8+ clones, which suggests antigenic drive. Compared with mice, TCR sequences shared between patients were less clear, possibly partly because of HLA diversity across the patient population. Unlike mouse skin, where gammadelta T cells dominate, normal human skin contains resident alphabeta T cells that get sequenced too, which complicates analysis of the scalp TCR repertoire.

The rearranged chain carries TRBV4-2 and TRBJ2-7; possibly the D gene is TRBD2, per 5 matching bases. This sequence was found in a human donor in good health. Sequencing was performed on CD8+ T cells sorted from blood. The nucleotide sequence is TGTGCCAGCAGCCAAGTGGGAGATGGGTACGAGCAGTACTTC. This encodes CASSQVGDGYEQYF.